Listed below are T cell receptor beta chains from one sample, sequenced in a study of T-cell reconstitution after alpha-beta-depleted transplantation in children. TCRdb itself ran the PCR reads through MiXCR, one entry per CDR3 protein. There are a few hundred thousand distinct CDR3 sequences in the sample; around 15% occur only once, and approximately 28% lies in the top ten. The starting material was PBMCs, mostly from graft donor cells, obtained 360 days after TCRalphabeta/CD19-depleted stem cell transplant. Receptors were obtained from a boy under two years old who had a stem cell transplant for Wiskott-Aldrich syndrome, so the T cells may come from the graft donor. Each CDR3 is given with its conserved first and last residue. D genes are given only for firm matches. Some rows have no size entry. The others give once, few or many, or a class for an expanded clone.

d_call	j_call	v_call	clone_size	cdr3_nt	cdr3_aa
TRBD1	TRBJ2-3	TRBV28	few	TGTGCCAGCAATACAGGGGGCATCACAGATACGCAGTATTTT	CASNTGGITDTQYF
TRBD2	TRBJ2-2	TRBV7-6	.	TGTGCCAGCAGCTTGGGACTACGGGACACCGGGGAGCTGTTTTTT	CASSLGLRDTGELFF
TRBD2	TRBJ2-1	TRBV7-2	.	TGTGCCAGCAGCTTAGAAGCGGGACCCTACAATGAGCAGTTCTTC	CASSLEAGPYNEQFF
.	TRBJ1-1	TRBV6-5	.	TGTGCCAGCAGTTGCCGGACAGCGAAAAACACTGAAGCTTTCTTT	CASSCRTAKNTEAFF
.	TRBJ2-2	TRBV24-1	.	TGTGCCACCAGTGAGGCCCTGGGCCTAAACACCGGGGAGCTGTTTTTT	CATSEALGLNTGELFF
.	TRBJ2-3	TRBV7-9	few	TGTGCCAGCAGCCCCCGGGGGAAGCTCACAGATACGCAGTATTTT	CASSPRGKLTDTQYF
.	TRBJ2-7	TRBV11-1	.	TGTGCCAGCAGCTTAGTCGGGTGGGACACCGTAAGCTCCTACGAGCAGTACTTC	CASSLVGWDTVSSYEQYF
.	TRBJ2-5	TRBV12-3/TRBV12-4	few	TGTGCCAGCAGTTTTTGGGAGCGCGGAACGGAGACCCAGTACTTC	CASSFWERGTETQYF
.	TRBJ2-7	TRBV4-1	.	TGCGCCAGCAGCCAAGAGGGGAGGACCGGACAGACCTACGAGCAGTACTTC	CASSQEGRTGQTYEQYF
.	TRBJ2-5	TRBV10-2	.	TGCGCCAGCAGCGAGTCCGGGTTTGTCGGTCAAGAGACCCAGTACTTC	CASSESGFVGQETQYF
.	TRBJ2-5	TRBV29-1	.	TGCAGCGTTGAATGGGGGGGCCTTTTCTTATACCAAGAGACCCAGTACTTC	CSVEWGGLFLYQETQYF
TRBD1	TRBJ2-1	TRBV5-1	.	TGCGCCAGCAGCCTGACCCGGACAGGGCATGAGCAGTTCTTC	CASSLTRTGHEQFF
.	TRBJ1-5	TRBV7-2	.	TGTGCCAGCAGCTTATGGAACAATCAGCCCCAGCATTTT	CASSLWNNQPQHF
.	TRBJ1-5	TRBV20-1	.	TGCAGTGCTAGAGACCCGGACGATCAGCCCCAGCATTTT	CSARDPDDQPQHF
.	TRBJ2-2	TRBV12-3/TRBV12-4	.	TGTGCCAGCAGTTTACCCTGGGGAGAACCGAACACCGGGGAGCTGTTTTTT	CASSLPWGEPNTGELFF
.	TRBJ2-5	TRBV7-2	.	TGTGCCAGCAGCTTAGACAGGGCACAAGAGACCCAGTACTTC	CASSLDRAQETQYF
.	TRBJ2-5	TRBV5-1	many	TGCGCCAGCAGCTTGGGGAGCGAGACCCAGTACTTC	CASSLGSETQYF
.	TRBJ2-1	TRBV11-2	few	TGTGCCAGCAGCTACCGACTGGGCTCCTACAATGAGCAGTTCTTC	CASSYRLGSYNEQFF
.	TRBJ2-7	TRBV28	.	TGTGCCAGCAGGGGTCCAGGGGTATTCTACGAGCAGTACTTC	CASRGPGVFYEQYF
TRBD2	TRBJ2-1	TRBV12-3/TRBV12-4	many	TGTGCCAGCAGTCATAGCGGGAGGGCCGTTGAGCAGTTCTTC	CASSHSGRAVEQFF
.	TRBJ2-1	TRBV7-6	few	TGTGCCAGCAGCCCCCTACGGAATGAGCAGTTCTTC	CASSPLRNEQFF
.	TRBJ2-7	TRBV28	many	TGTGCCAGCGTCGGAGCAGGCTACGAGCAGTACTTC	CASVGAGYEQYF
.	TRBJ2-7	TRBV7-2	.	TGTGCCAGCAGCCAACGAGGTCGGGAGCAGTACTTC	CASSQRGREQYF
.	TRBJ2-1	TRBV7-9	many	TGTGCCAGCAGCTTAGTAGGAGCCTCCTACAATGAGCAGTTCTTC	CASSLVGASYNEQFF
TRBD2	TRBJ2-1	TRBV9	few	TGTGCCAGCAGCGTTTGGGGCGGGAGGGCCGAGGATGAGCAGTTCTTC	CASSVWGGRAEDEQFF
.	TRBJ2-2	TRBV5-1	.	TGCGCCAGTCATGGGGGGAGCGCGAACACCGGGGAGCTGTTTTTT	CASHGGSANTGELFF
TRBD2	TRBJ2-2	TRBV4-1	.	TGCGCCAGCAGCCAAGTTGGGCGGGGGGGCGGCGCCGGGGAGCTGTTTTTT	CASSQVGRGGGAGELFF